The 29 T cell receptor beta chains below were found in one sample sequenced in a study of shared clonotypes between healthy human individuals. Produced via immunoSEQ multiplex PCR; TCRdb's table is partial and in-frame only. The profile shows around 2,000,000 clones, roughly 95% of them singletons. Naive CD8 cells were CD45RO-negative, positively selected for CCR7, excluding terminally differentiated effector memory CD45RA+ cells. The sequenced sample was naive CD8+ T cells sorted from blood. These receptors all stem from a man aged 18 to 35 in good health.

The chain has TRBV5-6 and TRBJ2-7; possible D gene TRBD2, 6 bases. Trimming left V 3 bases short and J 6 bases short, with 10 bases between. The CDR3 loop spans 12 amino acids. Germline CDR1 reads SGHDT; CDR2 reads YYEEEE. The CDR3 spells CASSYGGPEQYF. The CDR3 nucleotides read TGTGCCAGCAGCTACGGAGGGCCCGAGCAGTACTTC. Using reference TRBV5-6 and TRBJ2-7 for the parts outside the CDR3, the full variable domain is DAGVTQSPTHLIKTRGQQVTLRCSPKSGHDTVSWYQQALGQGPQFIFQYYEEEERQRGNFPDRFSGHQFPNYSSELNVNALLLGDSALYLCASSYGGPEQYFGPGTRLTVT.

V and J are TRBV6-6 and TRBJ1-1; D is perhaps TRBD1 (5 bases). Trimming pared 6 bases from V and 2 bases from J, leaving 10 bases between. The CDR3 contains 13 residues. Per germline, CDR1 MNHNY and CDR2 SVGAGI (reference sequence). The CDR3 coding sequence is TGTGCCAGCAGCCCGACAGTAAACACTGAAGCTTTCTTT. This sequence encodes CASSPTVNTEAFF.

The chain employs TRBV21-1 and TRBJ1-2; the tabulated D call, TRBD1, remains unverified against the DNA. TRBV21-1 is flagged as a pseudogene. The CDR3 is 14 residues long. The CDR3 is CASRQGQLNYGYTF. Here the CDR3 DNA reads TGTGCCAGCAGACAGGGGCAACTTAACTATGGCTACACCTTC.

In regard to this clone: Additional DNA sequences in this sample encode the identical CDR3. The V and J genes are TRBV30 and TRBJ2-3; TRBD2 is a possible D gene (6 bases). The CDR3 has 15 amino acids. Per the germline V gene, CDR1 is GTSNPN and CDR2 is SVGIG (reference sequence). The V and J ends lost 0 bases and 0 bases respectively, with 10 bases between them. The CDR3 nucleotides read TGTGCCTGGAGTGTTGCGGGGACTAGCACAGATACGCAGTATTTT. Translated, it gives CAWSVAGTSTDTQYF.

The chain couples TRBV10-2 to TRBJ2-6; D is ambiguous. The V end was cut by 3 bases, the J end by 2 bases, with 2 bases between. The CDR3 covers 13 residues. Germline CDR1 WSHSY, CDR2 SAAADI. CDR3 DNA: TGCGCCAGCAGTGATACTGGGGCCAACGTCCTGACTTTC. Its protein is CASSDTGANVLTF.

V and J are TRBV11-3 and TRBJ2-7, with D perhaps given as TRBD1 or TRBD2 (5 bases each). V gave up 1 base and J gave up 7 bases, with 14 bases separating them. The length of the CDR3 is 14 residues. Germline-derived CDR1 and CDR2 are SGHNT and YENEEA. The CDR3 loop is CASSLGGEGNEQYF. The CDR3 nucleotides are TGTGCCAGCAGCTTAGGAGGGGAAGGGAATGAGCAGTACTTC.

As regards this clone: Other DNA sequences from this sample encode an identical CDR3 as well. CDR3 nucleotide sequence: TGTGCCAGCAGCTTAGGTGCAGGCTACGAGCAGTACTTC. This gives the protein CASSLGAGYEQYF. The chain joins TRBV7-9 to TRBJ2-7; D gene uncertain. There are 13 residues in the CDR3. Germline V gene data show CDR1 as SEHNR and CDR2 as FQNEAQ (reference sequence). The V gene lost 1 base and the J gene lost 3 bases, with 7 bases spanning the gap.

The chain joins TRBV9 to TRBJ2-2; 11 bases are shared with TRBD2. Unmatched junction bases numbered 11, after V lost 4 bases and J lost 6 bases. CDR3 size: 17 residues. Germline V gives CDR1 SGDLS, CDR2 YYNGEE. CDR3 loop: CASSPPMGLAVSGELFF. Here the CDR3 DNA reads TGTGCCAGCAGCCCCCCAATGGGACTAGCGGTATCCGGGGAGCTGTTTTTT.

The chain has TRBV2 and TRBJ2-7; D perhaps matches TRBD1 (6 bases). Germline assignment: CDR1 SNHLY and CDR2 FYNNEI. With 7 bases removed from V and 0 bases from J, the gap between germline ends came to 19 bases. The CDR3 is made up of 16 amino acids. CDR3 amino acids: CASIGPGERTSYEQYF. For the CDR3, the DNA is TGTGCCAGCATTGGACCAGGGGAACGAACCTCCTACGAGCAGTACTTC.

The chain carries TRBV27 and TRBJ1-5; D possibly corresponds to TRBD1 (6 bases). Trimming left V 2 bases short and J 7 bases short, with 9 bases between. Per germline, CDR1 MNHEY and CDR2 SMNVEV (reference sequence). The CDR3 runs to 13 residues. Written as DNA, the CDR3 is TGTGCCAGCAGTTTACAGGGGAGCCAGCCCCAGCATTTT. It yields the protein CASSLQGSQPQHF.

The chain couples TRBV7-9 to TRBJ1-6; the D is unclear. The CDR3 consists of 16 residues. Trimming removed 4 bases from V and 0 bases from J, with 10 bases in between. Germline CDR1 SEHNR, CDR2 FQNEAQ (reference sequence). The CDR3 reads CASSSHGGSYNSPLHF. The DNA for the CDR3 is TGTGCCAGCAGCTCGCATGGTGGCTCCTATAATTCACCCCTCCACTTT.

The V gene is TRBV27, the J gene TRBJ2-7, with D possibly matching TRBD1 (6 bases). Germline V gene sequence: CDR1 MNHEY, CDR2 SMNVEV (reference sequence). This CDR3 region has 13 residues. The germline V and J ends were trimmed by 2 bases and 5 bases, with 10 bases remaining between them. The CDR3 here is CASSLTGLDEQYF. CDR3 nucleotide sequence: TGTGCCAGCAGTTTAACAGGGCTGGACGAGCAGTACTTC.

This clone was counted a single time. V usage is TRBV11-2 and J usage is TRBJ1-4; tentatively, D is TRBD1 (5 bases). The CDR3 runs to 16 residues. From germline, CDR1 is SGHAT and CDR2 FQNNGV. V was pared by 0 bases and J by 6 bases, with 14 bases between. CDR3 sequence (DNA): TGTGCCAGCAGCTTAGATCTGGGGACCTGGGATGAAAAACTGTTTTTT. As protein: CASSLDLGTWDEKLFF.

The rearrangement links TRBV2 to TRBJ2-7; weak D call: TRBD1 (7 bases). Trimming left V 2 bases short and J 5 bases short, with 16 bases between. The CDR3 covers 15 residues. Germline V CDR1 and CDR2: SNHLY, FYNNEI. The CDR3: CASSERGPGGHEQYF. In nucleotides, the CDR3 is TGTGCCAGCAGTGAACGGGGCCCAGGGGGGCACGAGCAGTACTTC.

This chain links TRBV27 with TRBJ1-2, with a possible D match to TRBD1 (5 bases). This CDR3 is 14 amino acids long. V was trimmed by 3 bases and J by 0 bases, leaving 8 bases between them. Germline V CDR1 and CDR2: MNHEY, SMNVEV (reference sequence). The CDR3: CASSFQGTNYGYTF. The CDR3 DNA reads as TGTGCCAGCAGTTTTCAGGGAACTAACTATGGCTACACCTTC.

The chain couples TRBV30 to TRBJ2-7, with D uncertain. CDR3 length: 15 residues. In germline, CDR1 is GTSNPN, CDR2 SVGIG (reference sequence). Between the trimmed V and J ends, which lost 0 bases and 0 bases, there was a span of 12 bases. The CDR3 nucleotides are TGTGCCTGGAGTGTAAGGGCCAGTTACTCCTACGAGCAGTACTTC. It translates to CAWSVRASYSYEQYF.

In this sample, this clone turned up once. The CDR3: CASSQSIGRQNEKLFF. Here the CDR3 DNA reads TGCGCCAGCAGCCAATCGATCGGCCGTCAAAATGAAAAACTGTTTTTT. The chain carries TRBV4-1 and TRBJ1-4; D remains unclear. Germline V gives CDR1 MGHRA, CDR2 YSYEKL. The CDR3 length is 16 residues. V was cut by 2 bases and J by 5 bases, with 15 bases left in between.

The CDR3 DNA reads as TGTGCCAGCAGTTTAAGGGACAGGAATTCACCCCTCCACTTT. It specifies CASSLRDRNSPLHF. The rearrangement joins TRBV27 to TRBJ1-6; 8 nucleotides align to TRBD1. Germline CDR1 and CDR2: MNHEY and SMNVEV (reference sequence). This CDR3 has 14 amino acids. V lost 2 bases, J lost 7 bases, and 1 base stayed unmatched.

The chain couples TRBV27 to TRBJ2-7, with D possibly TRBD1 on 6 matching bases. CDR1 and CDR2 (germline): MNHEY, SMNVEV (reference sequence). V shed 1 base and J shed 5 bases, with 15 bases lying between them. CDR3 length equals 15 residues. In DNA form, the CDR3 reads TGTGCCAGCAGTTTATATGCAGGGGTTTTCAACGAGCAGTACTTC. It is translated as CASSLYAGVFNEQYF.

Concerning this clone: The sample has other DNA sequences that encode this CDR3 too. The V gene is TRBV7-9, the J gene TRBJ1-6, with a tentative D call TRBD1 (5 bases). The germline V and J ends were trimmed by 2 bases and 7 bases, with 12 bases remaining between them. CDR1 is SEHNR and CDR2 is FQNEAQ in the germline V gene (reference sequence). This CDR3 is built from 15 residues. The CDR3: CASSLRGAQNSPLHF. The CDR3 region has the DNA TGTGCCAGCAGCTTAAGAGGGGCTCAAAATTCACCCCTCCACTTT.

The chain is built from TRBV29-1 and TRBJ2-1, with 11 bases that match TRBD2. The CDR3 sequence is 15 residues long. The J segment lost 4 bases and the V segment lost 6 bases, leaving 8 bases of the junction unmatched. Germline CDR1 SQVTM, CDR2 ANQGSEA. DNA for the CDR3: TGCAGCGTAGGTACTAGCGGGAGAATGTACAATGAGCAGTTCTTC. Residues: CSVGTSGRMYNEQFF.

The V gene is TRBV29-1, the J gene TRBJ2-3; D is ambiguous. Germline V CDR1 and CDR2: SQVTM, ANQGSEA. V lost 3 bases to trimming and J lost 5 bases, with 3 bases between them. The CDR3 length is 10 residues. CDR3 sequence: CSVDGDTQYF. DNA of the CDR3: TGCAGCGTTGACGGAGATACGCAGTATTTT.

For this clone: Distinct nucleotide sequences in the sample also encode this CDR3. The J gene is TRBJ2-2, the V gene TRBV27; D not certain. Germline lookup yields CDR1 MNHEY and CDR2 SMNVEV (reference sequence). V was clipped by 3 bases and J by 0 bases, with 5 bases between them. This CDR3 comprises 14 residues. In DNA form, the CDR3 reads TGTGCCAGCAGTTTCGGAGCGAACACCGGGGAGCTGTTTTTT. Protein product: CASSFGANTGELFF.

The rearrangement links TRBV19 to TRBJ2-3; a possible D gene is TRBD1 (6 bases). V was pared by 3 bases and J by 2 bases, with 15 bases between. Germline values: CDR1 LNHDA, CDR2 SQIVND (reference sequence). The CDR3 runs 16 residues. DNA of the CDR3: TGTGCCAGTAGTATCGCTGGACAGCCTGACACAGATACGCAGTATTTT. Translating it yields CASSIAGQPDTDTQYF. The entire variable domain, with the rest obtained from reference TRBV19 and TRBJ2-3, is as follows: DGGITQSPKYLFRKEGQNVTLSCEQNLNHDAMYWYRQDPGQGLRLIYYSQIVNDFQKGDIAEGYSVSREKKESFPLTVTSAQKNPTAFYLCASSIAGQPDTDTQYFGPGTRLTVL.

This sequence joins TRBV19 and TRBJ1-4, with TRBD1 as a possible D gene (6 bases). This CDR3 comprises 17 residues. Germline V gives CDR1 LNHDA, CDR2 SQIVND (reference sequence). The V end lost 5 bases, the J end lost 4 bases, and 20 bases lay between the germline ends. The CDR3 region is CASSVDSAAEGNEKLFF. DNA for the CDR3: TGTGCCAGTAGTGTGGACAGCGCGGCGGAGGGTAATGAAAAACTGTTTTTT.

The chain joins TRBV2 to TRBJ2-5, with 8 nucleotides matching TRBD1. This CDR3 has 14 residues. The germline gives CDR1 SNHLY, CDR2 FYNNEI. V gave up 8 bases and J gave up 2 bases; unmatched junction bases: 7. The CDR3 region has the DNA TGTGCCAGCGAGGCAGGGGGCTTACAAGAGACCCAGTACTTC. Translation gives CASEAGGLQETQYF.

The chain is built from TRBV7-9 and TRBJ2-7; tentatively, D is TRBD2 (5 bases). Between the trimmed V and J ends, which lost 5 bases and 2 bases, there was a span of 16 bases. In germline, CDR1 is SEHNR, CDR2 FQNEAQ (reference sequence). CDR3 length: 15 residues. The CDR3 region is CASSLTTGLTYEQYF. CDR3 sequence (DNA): TGTGCCAGCAGCCTAACGACTGGACTTACCTACGAGCAGTACTTC.

The rearrangement uses TRBV29-1 and TRBJ2-3; 8 bases match TRBD2. This CDR3 is built from 14 residues. Germline assignment: CDR1 SQVTM and CDR2 ANQGSEA. After removal of 6 bases from V and 0 bases from J, the junction contained 5 bases not matched to a gene. CDR3 bases: TGCAGCGTGGATAGCGGGACTAGCACAGATACGCAGTATTTT. Its protein is CSVDSGTSTDTQYF.

This chain joins TRBV2 and TRBJ1-2; no definite D call. The CDR3 is 13 amino acids. Trimming took 2 bases from V and 2 from J, leaving 6 bases between them. The germline V gene encodes CDR1 SNHLY and CDR2 FYNNEI. The CDR3: CASSEFRNYGYTF. CDR3 in DNA: TGTGCCAGCAGTGAATTCAGAAACTATGGCTACACCTTC.